This is a list of T cell receptor beta chains from one sample in a study of cytomegalovirus exposure and HLA in healthy donors. Profiled with immunoSEQ multiplex PCR; TCRdb holds only in-frame clones, not every one. The sample consists of approximately 120,000 clones, under 85% of them appearing once. The sequenced material came from PBMCs. Source of these receptors: a woman in her 50s in good health and CMV-seropositive. Each CDR3 is given without its conserved first and last residue. Each record gives: V gene, D gene, J gene, CDR3 protein. D genes are given only for firm matches.

V gene: TRBV7-6; D gene: -; J gene: TRBJ2-3; CDR3 protein: ASSLERGQDTQY
V gene: TRBV19; D gene: TRBD1; J gene: TRBJ2-7; CDR3 protein: ASSMGTGGVPYEQY
V gene: TRBV7-9; D gene: -; J gene: TRBJ2-5; CDR3 protein: ASTRGGLVD
V gene: TRBV15; D gene: -; J gene: TRBJ2-1; CDR3 protein: ATSRVLSASEQF
V gene: TRBV2; D gene: -; J gene: TRBJ1-1; CDR3 protein: ASSVLGNTEAF
V gene: TRBV7-6; D gene: TRBD1; J gene: TRBJ1-1; CDR3 protein: ASSRRDRGPEAF
V gene: TRBV28; D gene: TRBD1; J gene: TRBJ1-2; CDR3 protein: ASRGQGIYYGYT
V gene: TRBV19; D gene: TRBD2; J gene: TRBJ2-5; CDR3 protein: ASSIELADQETQY
V gene: TRBV5-5; D gene: -; J gene: TRBJ2-5; CDR3 protein: ASTRGGGLETQY
V gene: TRBV5-1; D gene: -; J gene: TRBJ1-1; CDR3 protein: ASREGGKAEAF
V gene: TRBV5-1; D gene: TRBD1; J gene: TRBJ2-5; CDR3 protein: ASSLDGTEKY
V gene: TRBV7-9; D gene: TRBD1; J gene: TRBJ1-4; CDR3 protein: SSTSGTGGGLGEKLF
V gene: TRBV28; D gene: -; J gene: TRBJ1-2; CDR3 protein: ASSGRRGFSYT
V gene: TRBV6-1; D gene: -; J gene: TRBJ1-1; CDR3 protein: ASSRTANTEAF
V gene: TRBV6-5; D gene: -; J gene: -; CDR3 protein: ASSYSYYEQY
V gene: TRBV28; D gene: -; J gene: TRBJ1-2; CDR3 protein: ASSTARAGYT
V gene: TRBV7-2; D gene: -; J gene: TRBJ2-1; CDR3 protein: ASSPNSLYSYNEQF
V gene: TRBV2; D gene: TRBD1; J gene: TRBJ2-3; CDR3 protein: ASLTDRGPQY
V gene: TRBV5-1; D gene: TRBD1; J gene: TRBJ2-6; CDR3 protein: ASSPQTTGTTGANVLT
V gene: TRBV2; D gene: -; J gene: TRBJ2-3; CDR3 protein: ASITPLRAFGGVPTDTQY
V gene: TRBV7-9; D gene: -; J gene: TRBJ2-7; CDR3 protein: SSSLSDSPLGYEQY
V gene: TRBV7-8; D gene: -; J gene: TRBJ1-2; CDR3 protein: ASSSRQNYGYT
V gene: TRBV6-1; D gene: -; J gene: TRBJ2-7; CDR3 protein: ASSEALRSLTAGYEQY
V gene: TRBV5-4; D gene: TRBD2; J gene: TRBJ2-2; CDR3 protein: ASSLYGGGRDGELF
V gene: TRBV5-4; D gene: -; J gene: TRBJ2-3; CDR3 protein: ASSFNDDITDTQY
V gene: TRBV30; D gene: -; J gene: TRBJ2-2; CDR3 protein: AWRAVNTGELF
V gene: TRBV5-6; D gene: -; J gene: TRBJ2-3; CDR3 protein: ASSLRVAGSDTQY
V gene: TRBV5-1; D gene: TRBD2; J gene: TRBJ2-7; CDR3 protein: ASSLGGLAGGRLYEQY
V gene: TRBV14; D gene: -; J gene: TRBJ1-1; CDR3 protein: ASSQDRSRGEMNTEAF
V gene: TRBV15; D gene: TRBD1; J gene: TRBJ1-3; CDR3 protein: ATSRDRAIRFGNTIY
V gene: TRBV29-1; D gene: -; J gene: TRBJ1-2; CDR3 protein: SVSGVGDYGYT
V gene: TRBV30; D gene: -; J gene: TRBJ2-7; CDR3 protein: AWSVQGLEQY
V gene: TRBV30; D gene: -; J gene: TRBJ2-7; CDR3 protein: AWKPSTYHYEQY
V gene: TRBV19; D gene: TRBD1; J gene: TRBJ2-7; CDR3 protein: ASSTGPGQIYEQY
V gene: TRBV7-2; D gene: -; J gene: TRBJ2-1; CDR3 protein: ASSPGWRGRLSSYNEQF
V gene: TRBV2; D gene: -; J gene: TRBJ2-5; CDR3 protein: ASSGGVGVWETQY
V gene: TRBV5-1; D gene: -; J gene: TRBJ1-1; CDR3 protein: ASSLSGGNTEAF
V gene: TRBV30; D gene: -; J gene: TRBJ2-2; CDR3 protein: AWSLKQSNTGELF
V gene: TRBV7-8; D gene: -; J gene: TRBJ2-3; CDR3 protein: ASSLARGPDTQY
V gene: TRBV9; D gene: TRBD1; J gene: TRBJ1-2; CDR3 protein: ASSGRDRGHYGYT
V gene: TRBV9; D gene: TRBD1; J gene: TRBJ1-5; CDR3 protein: ASSPTGGGGPQH
V gene: TRBV5-1; D gene: TRBD2; J gene: TRBJ2-5; CDR3 protein: ASRRGSQETQY